This T cell receptor (beta chain) was identified in a study of blood T cell repertoires in COVID-19. The wider study: Some COVID-19 samples were acute and others convalescent; all came from the United States, Italy and Spain. T cells, B-cell-depleted T cells, or PBMCs provided the cDNA or gDNA that served as material.

Germline V gene data show CDR1 as GTSNPN and CDR2 as SVGIG (reference sequence). Trimming shortened V by 2 bases and J by 3 bases, and 16 bases separated the two germline ends. The CDR3 is 16 residues long. Using immunoSEQ multiplex PCR, the repertoire was profiled, and TCRdb retains in-frame clones only, with some absent. The sample shows about 240,000 clones, approximately 83% of them seen only once. Participant reports of clinical history set cohort assignment. The J gene is TRBJ1-4, the V gene TRBV30, with a weak D call TRBD1 (6 bases). Sample: PBMCs or T cells enriched from blood (not recorded which). The sequence was collected from a woman aged 40 to 50 who had been exposed to COVID-19. In nucleotides, the CDR3 is TGTGCCTGGAGTTTCGCGGGGGCGATGGCTAATGAAAAACTGTTTTTT. Protein: CAWSFAGAMANEKLFF.